Below, 30 T cell receptor beta chains from the same sample are listed, as sequenced in a study of shared clonotypes between healthy human individuals. Assay: immunoSEQ multiplex PCR; the TCRdb copy retains only in-frame clones and omits some. The data contain under 1,100,000 clones, 65% to 80% of them singletons. Sequencing input: memory CD4+ T cells sorted from blood. Subset reported: CD45RA-negative fraction. These receptors all come from a man in his late teens or twenties in good health.

The chain recombines TRBV18 with TRBJ1-6; no definite D call. The CDR3 runs to 17 residues. Germline CDR1 KGHSH, CDR2 LQKENI. The ends were cut back, 0 bases at V and 3 bases at J, with 12 bases in the middle. Written as DNA, the CDR3 is TGTGCCAGCTCACCACCTCCGGCACGACGCTATAATTCACCCCTCCACTTT. Its translation: CASSPPPARRYNSPLHF.

This clone was counted once. Germline and junction disagree at one end, which may indicate a read error. Distinct nucleotide sequences in the sample also encode this CDR3. The V gene is TRBV5-1, the J gene TRBJ1-4; the D is unclear. CDR1 and CDR2 (germline): SGHRS, YFSETQ. This CDR3 is 13 amino acids long. The CDR3 protein is CASRLATNEKLFF. In DNA, the CDR3 is TGCGCCAGCAGGTTGGCAACTAATGAAAAACTGTTTTTT.

CDR3 coding DNA: TGTGCCAGCAGCTTAGTCGGACGAGAGACCCAGTACTTC. Its translation is CASSLVGRETQYF. V is TRBV11-2 and J is TRBJ2-5; no firm D call. Looked up from germline, CDR1 is SGHAT and CDR2 is FQNNGV. CDR3 length: 13 amino acids. V dropped 1 base and J dropped 4 bases, with 7 bases sitting between them.

The chain recombines TRBV12-2 with TRBJ2-3. TRBV12-2 is designated a pseudogene. This CDR3 is built from 14 residues. The CDR3 DNA follows: TGTGCAAGTCGCTTAAAAGGGAGCACAGATACGCAGTATTTT. It translates to CASRLKGSTDTQYF.

The rearrangement uses TRBV5-4 and TRBJ2-5, with TRBD1 matching over 7 bases. The germline CDR1 and CDR2 sequences are SGHNT and YYREEE (reference sequence). The CDR3 consists of 14 residues. Trimming cost V 5 bases and J 3 bases; bases outside gene matches: 7. CDR3 DNA: TGTGCCAGCAGTATCCGGGACAGAGAAGAGACCCAGTACTTC. It yields the protein CASSIRDREETQYF.

The chain couples TRBV7-3 to TRBJ2-2; D is unclear. Trimming took 5 bases from V and 6 from J, leaving 10 bases between them. From germline, CDR1 is SGHTA and CDR2 FQGTGA. The CDR3 sequence is 13 residues long. The CDR3 coding sequence is TGTGCCAGCAGCCCCGGCTCGGCCGGGGAGCTGTTTTTT. Amino acids: CASSPGSAGELFF.

V usage is TRBV6-1 and J usage is TRBJ2-1; 9 bases are a match to TRBD2. After removal of 6 bases from V and 1 base from J, the junction contained 4 bases not matched to a gene. The CDR3 is 15 amino acids. CDR1 and CDR2 from the germline V gene are MNHNS and SASEGT. The CDR3 sequence: CASRVSGGSYNEQFF. CDR3 DNA sequence: TGTGCCAGCAGGGTTAGCGGGGGATCCTACAATGAGCAGTTCTTC.

The V and J genes are TRBV6-5 and TRBJ1-2; TRBD1 agrees at 7 bases. V was pared by 6 bases and J by 7 bases, with 8 bases of the junction left unmatched. Germline V lookup: CDR1 MNHEY, CDR2 SVGAGI. This CDR3 spans 13 amino acids. The CDR3 protein is CASSKTGAGGYTF. The CDR3 DNA follows: TGTGCCAGCAGCAAAACAGGGGCCGGTGGCTACACCTTC.

Comments on this clone: Other DNA sequences in this specimen translate into the identical CDR3. V gene TRBV7-2 combines with J gene TRBJ2-1; 8 positions match TRBD1. CDR3 length: 15 amino acids. J lost 2 bases, V lost 1 base, and 1 base had no gene match. Germline CDR1 reads SGHTA; CDR2 reads FQGNSA. CDR3 loop: CASSLVRGPYNEQFF. CDR3 bases: TGTGCCAGCAGCTTAGTCAGGGGGCCCTACAATGAGCAGTTCTTC.

This chain joins TRBV7-2 and TRBJ1-6; 10 bases map to TRBD1. J lost 2 bases, V lost 5 bases, and 9 bases had no gene match. The CDR3 is 18 residues long. CDR1 and CDR2 (germline): SGHTA, FQGNSA. The CDR3 DNA reads TGTGCCAGCAGCGTATTTGGGACAGGGGTGACCTATAATTCACCCCTCCACTTT. Its translation is CASSVFGTGVTYNSPLHF. The whole variable domain, filled in from reference TRBV7-2 and TRBJ1-6, reads GAGVSQSPSNKVTEKGKDVELRCDPISGHTALYWYRQSLGQGLEFLIYFQGNSAPDKSGLPSDRFSAERTGGSVSTLTIQRTQQEDSAVYLCASSVFGTGVTYNSPLHFGNGTRLTVT.

The chain recombines TRBV5-1 with TRBJ2-6; D is undetermined. The germline V gene has CDR1 SGHRS and CDR2 YFSETQ. The CDR3 is made up of 16 amino acids. Trimming pared 0 bases from V and 0 bases from J, leaving 7 bases between. CDR3 region: CASSLETTSGANVLTF. CDR3 bases: TGCGCCAGCAGCTTGGAGACGACCTCTGGGGCCAACGTCCTGACTTTC.

The rearrangement joins TRBV6-6 to TRBJ1-6; D gene ambiguous. Deletions cut 5 bases from V and 0 bases from J, with 11 bases between. CDR3 length: 16 residues. Per germline, CDR1 MNHNY and CDR2 SVGAGI (reference sequence). CDR3 in DNA: TGTGCCAGCAGTACCACCGAGAGCTCCTATAATTCACCCCTCCACTTT. This codes for CASSTTESSYNSPLHF.

Regarding this clone: Other DNA sequences from this sample encode an identical CDR3 as well. The V call is TRBV30, the J call TRBJ2-4; D perhaps matches TRBD1 (6 bases). V was cut by 0 bases and J by 1 base, with 10 bases left in between. The length of the CDR3 is 15 residues. Germline CDR1 is GTSNPN and CDR2 is SVGIG (reference sequence). In DNA, the CDR3 is TGTGCCTGGAGTGTAACAGGGCTGGCCAAAAACATTCAGTACTTC. It specifies CAWSVTGLAKNIQYF. Combining the CDR3 with reference TRBV30 and TRBJ2-4 gives the whole variable domain SQTIHQWPATLVQPVGSPLSLECTVEGTSNPNLYWYRQAAGRGLQLLFYSVGIGQISSEVPQNLSASRPQDRQFILSSKKLLLSDSGFYLCAWSVTGLAKNIQYFGAGTRLSVL.

This chain connects TRBV29-1 to TRBJ2-2; tentative D call: TRBD2 (6 bases). This CDR3 comprises 13 residues. V lost 4 bases and J 4 bases, leaving 10 bases between the germline ends. The V gene's germline CDR1 is SQVTM and CDR2 ANQGSEA. CDR3 in DNA: TGCAGCGTTGGGAGGGTTGGCACCGGGGAGCTGTTTTTT. Its protein product is CSVGRVGTGELFF.

The CDR3 loop is CASSRALELGKLFF. The CDR3 DNA sequence: TGTGCCAGCAGCCGGGCCCTAGAATTGGGAAAACTGTTTTTT. The chain couples TRBV6-5 to TRBJ1-4; D uncertain. Trimming stripped 6 bases from V and 10 bases from J, with 18 bases between. The CDR3 consists of 14 residues. CDR1 and CDR2 (germline): MNHEY, SVGAGI.

The rearrangement uses TRBV6-6 and TRBJ1-2; no reliable D call. In germline, CDR1 is MNHNY, CDR2 SVGAGI (reference sequence). The CDR3 has 12 amino acids. Trimming shortened V by 6 bases and J by 7 bases, and 12 bases separated the two germline ends. The CDR3 sequence: CASSSDGGGYTF. CDR3 DNA: TGTGCCAGCAGCTCCGACGGTGGTGGCTACACCTTC.

V gene TRBV5-6 combines with J gene TRBJ2-2; D not resolved. Trimming left V 2 bases short and J 0 bases short, with 8 bases between. Germline V CDR1 and CDR2: SGHDT, YYEEEE. There are 15 residues in the CDR3. The CDR3 DNA follows: TGTGCCAGCAGCTTCCCGAGAGCGAACACCGGGGAGCTGTTTTTT. Protein: CASSFPRANTGELFF.

V is TRBV6-5 and J is TRBJ1-1, with D possibly being TRBD1 (6 bases). Trimming shortened V by 6 bases and J by 0 bases, and 11 bases separated the two germline ends. This CDR3 spans 14 amino acids. From germline, CDR1 is MNHEY and CDR2 SVGAGI. Here the CDR3 reads CASSKRGVNTEAFF. Written as DNA, the CDR3 is TGTGCCAGCAGCAAGAGGGGGGTGAACACTGAAGCTTTCTTT.

V usage is TRBV9 and J usage is TRBJ2-5; TRBD2 aligns across 11 bases. The trim removed 4 bases at V and 2 bases at J, leaving 7 bases unmatched. The germline V gene encodes CDR1 SGDLS and CDR2 YYNGEE. The CDR3 has 16 amino acids. As DNA, the CDR3 is TGTGCCAGCAGCACCCTACTAGCGGGGGCACAAGAGACCCAGTACTTC. Translated, it gives CASSTLLAGAQETQYF.

The J gene is TRBJ1-1, the V gene TRBV15; D unresolved. V dropped 5 bases and J dropped 0 bases, with 10 bases sitting between them. The CDR3 has 14 residues. Germline V CDR1 and CDR2: LNHNV, YYDKDF (reference sequence). CDR3 nucleotide sequence: TGTGCCACCAGCCCGTACACAATGAACACTGAAGCTTTCTTT. It is translated as CATSPYTMNTEAFF.

V and J are TRBV20-1 and TRBJ2-5, with D uncertain. Germline CDR1 reads DFQATT; CDR2 reads SNEGSKA (reference sequence). The V gene lost 7 bases and the J gene lost 7 bases, with 4 bases spanning the gap. The CDR3 covers 8 residues. CDR3 amino acids: CSVGTQYF. CDR3 nucleotide sequence: TGCAGTGTAGGGACCCAGTACTTC.

The rearrangement joins TRBV28 to TRBJ2-5; perhaps TRBD1 as D (5 bases). The end of the DNA fits TRBJ2-7 better, so the J call may be wrong. The length of the CDR3 is 16 residues. CDR1 and CDR2 from the germline V gene are MDHEN and SYDVKM. The CDR3 coding sequence is TGTGCCAGCAGGGGTAAAGGCAGGGTCTTCTCCTACGAGCAGTACTTC. Its protein product is CASRGKGRVFSYEQYF.

In DNA form, the CDR3 reads TGTGCCAGCTCACCGGCACAGGGGGCGATTCAGCCCCAGCATTTT. It codes for CASSPAQGAIQPQHF. V and J are TRBV18 and TRBJ1-5, with 9 bases matching TRBD1. The CDR3 spans 15 residues. The V segment lost 3 bases and the J segment 6 bases; nucleotides outside the gene matches: 6. Germline V gives CDR1 KGHSH, CDR2 LQKENI.

DNA for the CDR3: TGTGCCAGAAGCTTAAACAGGGACCACTATGGCTACACCTTC. Its protein is CARSLNRDHYGYTF. The chain is built from TRBV7-5 and TRBJ1-2; TRBD1 is the table's D call, not checked against the DNA. TRBV7-5 is tagged as a pseudogene. The CDR3 sequence is 14 residues long.

CDR3 region: CASSLGQKRGANVLTF. The CDR3 nucleotides read TGTGCCAGCAGCTTGGGTCAGAAGAGGGGGGCCAACGTCCTGACTTTC. This chain connects TRBV5-8 to TRBJ2-6; D is undetermined. The V end lost 0 bases, the J end lost 4 bases, and 11 bases lay between the germline ends. The CDR3 loop spans 16 amino acids. From germline, CDR1 is SGHTS and CDR2 YDEGEE.

This clone occurred a few times. The chain has TRBV7-2 and TRBJ1-6; no reliable D call. The CDR3 spans 17 residues. V gave up 0 bases and J gave up 4 bases, with 13 bases separating them. Germline V lookup: CDR1 SGHTA, CDR2 FQGNSA. CDR3 loop: CASSLAFGGNYNSPLHF. The CDR3 bases are TGTGCCAGCAGCTTAGCGTTCGGCGGAAATTATAATTCACCCCTCCACTTT.

The chain joins TRBV6-5 to TRBJ1-1, with D hard to call. Per the germline V gene, CDR1 is MNHEY and CDR2 is SVGAGI. This CDR3 comprises 12 residues. V lost 4 bases and J lost 5, with 8 bases in between. The CDR3: CASSSPLTEAFF. CDR3 bases: TGTGCCAGCAGTTCGCCTCTAACTGAAGCTTTCTTT.

In this sample, this clone turned up a few times. This chain uses TRBV29-1 with TRBJ1-5; D uncertain. CDR1 and CDR2 (germline): SQVTM, ANQGSEA. The CDR3 covers 12 residues. The V and J ends lost 6 bases and 2 bases respectively, with 8 bases between them. CDR3 region: CSVQVGNQPQHF. CDR3 DNA: TGCAGCGTCCAGGTGGGCAATCAGCCCCAGCATTTT.

The chain links TRBV2 to TRBJ1-4; D not certain. The CDR3 covers 12 residues. V shed 8 bases and J shed 7 bases, with 11 bases lying between them. Germline CDR1 reads SNHLY; CDR2 reads FYNNEI. Here the CDR3 reads CASFGRGEKLFF. CDR3 coding DNA: TGTGCCAGCTTCGGACGCGGTGAAAAACTGTTTTTT.

In this sample, this clone turned up a few times. This sequence joins TRBV5-1 and TRBJ2-7; perhaps TRBD2 as D (7 bases). This CDR3 contains 14 residues. V was clipped by 1 base and J by 5 bases, with 13 bases between them. The germline gives CDR1 SGHRS, CDR2 YFSETQ. The CDR3 loop reads CASSLSGGRDEQYF. The CDR3 nucleotides read TGCGCCAGCAGCTTGTCGGGGGGCCGGGACGAGCAGTACTTC.